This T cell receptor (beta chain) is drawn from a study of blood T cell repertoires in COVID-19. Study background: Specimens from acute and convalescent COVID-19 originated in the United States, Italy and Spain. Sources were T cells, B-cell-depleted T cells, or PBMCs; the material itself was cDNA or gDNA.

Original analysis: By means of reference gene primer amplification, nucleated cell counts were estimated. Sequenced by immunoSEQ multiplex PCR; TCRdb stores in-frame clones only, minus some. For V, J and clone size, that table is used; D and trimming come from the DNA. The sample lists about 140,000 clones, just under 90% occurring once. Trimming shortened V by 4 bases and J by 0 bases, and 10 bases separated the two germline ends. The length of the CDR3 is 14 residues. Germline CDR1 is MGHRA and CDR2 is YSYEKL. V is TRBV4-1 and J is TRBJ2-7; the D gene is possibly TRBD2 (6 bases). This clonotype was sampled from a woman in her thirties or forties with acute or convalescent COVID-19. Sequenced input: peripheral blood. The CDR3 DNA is TGCGCCAGCAGCCTGCGGGGTTACTCCTACGAGCAGTACTTC. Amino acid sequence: CASSLRGYSYEQYF.